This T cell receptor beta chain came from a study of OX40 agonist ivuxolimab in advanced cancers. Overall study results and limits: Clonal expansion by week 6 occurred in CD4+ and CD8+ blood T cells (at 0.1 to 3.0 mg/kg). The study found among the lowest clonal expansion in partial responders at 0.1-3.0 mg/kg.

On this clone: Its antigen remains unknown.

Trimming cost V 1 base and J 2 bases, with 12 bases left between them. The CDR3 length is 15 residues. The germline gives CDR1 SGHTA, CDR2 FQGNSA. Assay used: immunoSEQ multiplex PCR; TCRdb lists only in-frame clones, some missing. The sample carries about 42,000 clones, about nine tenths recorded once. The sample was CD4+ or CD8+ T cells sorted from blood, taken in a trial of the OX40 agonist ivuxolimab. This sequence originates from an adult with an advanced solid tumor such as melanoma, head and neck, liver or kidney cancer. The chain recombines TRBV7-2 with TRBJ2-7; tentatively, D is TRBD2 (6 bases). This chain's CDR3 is CASSLGGGIAYEQYF. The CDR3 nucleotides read TGTGCCAGCAGCTTAGGTGGGGGGATCGCCTACGAGCAGTACTTC. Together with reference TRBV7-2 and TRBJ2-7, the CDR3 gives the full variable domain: GAGVSQSPSNKVTEKGKDVELRCDPISGHTALYWYRQSLGQGLEFLIYFQGNSAPDKSGLPSDRFSAERTGGSVSTLTIQRTQQEDSAVYLCASSLGGGIAYEQYFGPGTRLTVT.